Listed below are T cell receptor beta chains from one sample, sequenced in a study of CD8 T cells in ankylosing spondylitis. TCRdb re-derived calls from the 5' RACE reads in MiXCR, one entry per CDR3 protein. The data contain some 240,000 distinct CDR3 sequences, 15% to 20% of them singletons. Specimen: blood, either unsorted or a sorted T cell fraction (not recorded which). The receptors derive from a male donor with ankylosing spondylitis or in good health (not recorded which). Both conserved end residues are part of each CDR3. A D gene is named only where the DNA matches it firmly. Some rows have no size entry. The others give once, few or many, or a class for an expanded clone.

CDR3nt: TGCGCCAGCAGCTTGATGACAGGGGGTAATGCGGGTGAGCAGTTCTTC; CDR3aa: CASSLMTGGNAGEQFF; len: 16; j_gene: TRBJ2-1; abundance: -; d_gene: TRBD1; v_gene: TRBV5-1
CDR3nt: TGTGCCAGCAGTTACTCGTCTAGCGGGGAGGGGGAGCAGTACTTC; CDR3aa: CASSYSSSGEGEQYF; len: 15; j_gene: TRBJ2-7; abundance: -; d_gene: TRBD2; v_gene: TRBV6-5
CDR3nt: TGTGCCAGCAGCGCCAGGGACACCGGGGAGCTGTTTTTT; CDR3aa: CASSARDTGELFF; len: 13; j_gene: TRBJ2-2; abundance: many; d_gene: -; v_gene: TRBV7-9
CDR3nt: TGCAGCGCCCTGACAGGGGAGGTCAATCAGCCCCAGCATTTT; CDR3aa: CSALTGEVNQPQHF; len: 14; j_gene: TRBJ1-5; abundance: -; d_gene: TRBD1; v_gene: TRBV29-1
CDR3nt: TGTGCCAGCAGTGCTAGCGGGAGCACAGATACGCAGTATTTT; CDR3aa: CASSASGSTDTQYF; len: 14; j_gene: TRBJ2-3; abundance: many; d_gene: TRBD2; v_gene: TRBV9
CDR3nt: TGTGCCACCCAAAGTGCGGATACGCAGTATTTT; CDR3aa: CATQSADTQYF; len: 11; j_gene: TRBJ2-3; abundance: few; d_gene: -; v_gene: TRBV28
CDR3nt: TGTGCCAGCAGCCAAGGAATCCGTGTCTACGAGCAGTACTTC; CDR3aa: CASSQGIRVYEQYF; len: 14; j_gene: TRBJ2-7; abundance: few; d_gene: -; v_gene: TRBV14
CDR3nt: TGTGCCAGCTCACCCCTCGGGAGTTGGGGCCCAGATACGCAGTATTTT; CDR3aa: CASSPLGSWGPDTQYF; len: 16; j_gene: TRBJ2-3; abundance: -; d_gene: -; v_gene: TRBV18
CDR3nt: TGTGCCAGCAGCCGAACCGGGACCGCAACAGAGCAGTACTTC; CDR3aa: CASSRTGTATEQYF; len: 14; j_gene: TRBJ2-7; abundance: -; d_gene: -; v_gene: TRBV25-1
CDR3nt: TGTGCCAGCAGTGACCCGGGGCTGAGGTTGTTTGGTGAGCAGTACTTC; CDR3aa: CASSDPGLRLFGEQYF; len: 16; j_gene: TRBJ2-7; abundance: -; d_gene: -; v_gene: TRBV6-4
CDR3nt: TGTGCCACCAGCGTCAGGGGGTCGGACACCGGGGAGCTGTTTTTT; CDR3aa: CATSVRGSDTGELFF; len: 15; j_gene: TRBJ2-2; abundance: few; d_gene: TRBD1; v_gene: TRBV15